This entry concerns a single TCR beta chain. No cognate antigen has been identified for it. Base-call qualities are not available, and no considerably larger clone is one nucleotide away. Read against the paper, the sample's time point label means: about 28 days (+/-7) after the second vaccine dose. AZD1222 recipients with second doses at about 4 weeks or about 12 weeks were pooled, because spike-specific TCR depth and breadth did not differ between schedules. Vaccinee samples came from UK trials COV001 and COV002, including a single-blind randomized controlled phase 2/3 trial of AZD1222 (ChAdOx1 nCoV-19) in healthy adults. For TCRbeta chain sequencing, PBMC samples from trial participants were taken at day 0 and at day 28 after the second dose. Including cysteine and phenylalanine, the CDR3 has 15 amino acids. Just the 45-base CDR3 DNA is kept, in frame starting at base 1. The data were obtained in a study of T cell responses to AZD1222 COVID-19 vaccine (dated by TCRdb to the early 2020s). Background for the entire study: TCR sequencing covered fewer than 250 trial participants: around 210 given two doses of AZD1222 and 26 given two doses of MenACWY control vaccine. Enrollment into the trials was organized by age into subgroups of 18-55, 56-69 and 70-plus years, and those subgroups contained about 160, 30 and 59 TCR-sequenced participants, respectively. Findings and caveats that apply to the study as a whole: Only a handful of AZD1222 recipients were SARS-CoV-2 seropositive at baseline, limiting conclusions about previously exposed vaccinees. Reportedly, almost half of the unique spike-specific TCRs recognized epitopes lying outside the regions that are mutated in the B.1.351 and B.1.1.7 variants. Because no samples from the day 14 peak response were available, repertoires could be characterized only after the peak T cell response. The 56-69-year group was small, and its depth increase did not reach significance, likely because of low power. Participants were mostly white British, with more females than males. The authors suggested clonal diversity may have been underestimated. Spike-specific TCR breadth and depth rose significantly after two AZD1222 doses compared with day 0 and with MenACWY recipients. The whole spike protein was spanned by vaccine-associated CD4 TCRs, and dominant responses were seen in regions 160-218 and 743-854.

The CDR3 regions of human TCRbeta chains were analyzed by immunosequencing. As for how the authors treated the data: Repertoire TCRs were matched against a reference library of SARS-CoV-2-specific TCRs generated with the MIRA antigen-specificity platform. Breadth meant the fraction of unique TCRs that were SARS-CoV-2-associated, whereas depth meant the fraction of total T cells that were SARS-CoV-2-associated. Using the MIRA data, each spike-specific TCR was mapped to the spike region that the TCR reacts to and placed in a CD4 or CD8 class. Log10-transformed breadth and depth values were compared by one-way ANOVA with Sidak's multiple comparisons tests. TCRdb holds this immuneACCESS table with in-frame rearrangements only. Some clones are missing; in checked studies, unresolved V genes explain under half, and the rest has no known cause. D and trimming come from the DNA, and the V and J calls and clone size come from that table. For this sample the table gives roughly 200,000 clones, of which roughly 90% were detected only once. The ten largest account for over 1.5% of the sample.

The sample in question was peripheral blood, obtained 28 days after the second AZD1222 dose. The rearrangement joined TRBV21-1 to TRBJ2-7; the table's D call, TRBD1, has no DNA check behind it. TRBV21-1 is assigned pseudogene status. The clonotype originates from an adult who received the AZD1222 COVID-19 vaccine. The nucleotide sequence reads TGTGCCAGCAGCTCCCGACAGGGACCCCCCTACGAGCAGTACTTC. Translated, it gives CASSSRQGPPYEQYF.